The source of this TCR beta chain is a study of blood T cells in healthy people across ages (dated by TCRdb to the mid-2010s). For the study in its entirety: Template switching captured roughly one uniquely barcoded TCR beta cDNA molecule per two T cells in model experiments. Using deep sequencing normalized with unique cDNA molecular identifiers, the study measured how TCR beta repertoire diversity changes with age. The donors were split into four age groups: young (average 16 years), middle-aged (39), aged (roughly 60) and long-lived (approximately 80). To avoid experimental bias, donors of different ages were distributed randomly across sequencing lanes. For two donors (one aged 18 to 30 and one aged 80 or older), the study analyzed two additional independent replicas of 1 million unique cDNA reads from the same blood draw.

The library was prepared using 5' RACE. Sequencing took place on an Illumina HiSeq 2500. A second about 6 to 11 cycle PCR used a sample-barcoded 5' primer and a J-beta primer mix. Each TCR beta cDNA molecule received a unique molecular identifier from a template-switch 5' adaptor carrying 12 random nucleotides. At least 2.5 million CDR3-containing paired-end reads were obtained from each sample. The Mint cDNA synthesis kit, primed by a TRBC-specific oligonucleotide, was used to synthesize first-strand cDNA from all RNA. All cDNA was treated with uracil-DNA glycosylase and then went through a first 18-cycle PCR with the universal primers M1SS and BC2_uni_R. As for how the authors treated the data: For normalization, 1 million high-quality reads were randomly selected from each sample, with every read carrying a distinct molecular identifier. Reads sharing molecular identifiers were discarded rather than binned into consensus sequences. MiTCR, run with a Q25 quality threshold and the strictest error-elimination algorithm, handled CDR3 identification, clonotype clustering and error correction. A nonparametric unseen species model with Euler transformation was used to estimate a lower bound on total TCR beta diversity. The public reads were quality trimmed at Q25 with fastp and then assembled into clones with MiXCR by TCRdb, keeping productive beta chains. Here each entry gathers all rows of one CDR3 protein and keeps the most common genes and DNA. The authors' filters were not applied to this entry. Across this sample there are 1.5 million to 2 million distinct CDR3 sequences, with 34% seen only once. The top ten clones comprise 10% to 12% of the sample.

Taken from cysteine to phenylalanine, the CDR3 has 13 residues. Only CDR3 DNA remains: 39 bases, in frame from the first base. Compared with germline, V lacks 5 bases and J lacks 2 bases; bases without a gene match: 6. Per the germline V gene, SQVTM is the CDR1 and ANQGSEA is the CDR2. Systemically healthy Caucasian individuals from Russia, roughly 40 in total and aged about 6 to 95 years, were included as donors. Each donor gave about 9.7 milliliters of peripheral blood, drawn into EDTA-treated Vacutainer tubes. Ficoll-Paque density-gradient centrifugation was used to isolate PBMCs, with at least 6 million per sample. Trizol reagent was used to extract total RNA from PBMCs, with at least 5 micrograms per sample. For every donor, an aliquot of PBMCs went through flow cytometry to measure the percentages of naive CD45RAhigh/CD27high T cells. Concerning this clonotype itself: Which antigen it targets is not known. This may stem from a read error, because a much larger clone lies one nucleotide away.

Study-wide conclusions, independent of this receptor: Because profiling used bulk unsorted PBMCs, naive and antigen-experienced compartments could not be compared conclusively. As age increased, observed TCR beta diversity per million T cells dropped in a roughly linear way, and a significant reduction was already evident by age approximately 40. Compared with the aged group, the long-lived group had more naive CD4+ T cells, fewer expanded clones and increased TCR diversity, suggesting age selection. The CMV infection status of donors was not known, potentially confounding age-related changes in expanded clonotypes. Estimates of total diversity based on one million sequenced T cells were considered lower bounds and underestimates. The percentage of naive T cells measured by flow cytometry correlated strongly with observed TCR beta diversity.

Source material: blood. In this chain, TRBV29-1 is recombined with TRBJ2-7; 7 bases in between match TRBD1. This TCR derives from a woman under 40 in good health. The DNA reads TGCAGCGTTACAGGGGACGAGACCTACGAGCAGTACTTC. This codes for CSVTGDETYEQYF.